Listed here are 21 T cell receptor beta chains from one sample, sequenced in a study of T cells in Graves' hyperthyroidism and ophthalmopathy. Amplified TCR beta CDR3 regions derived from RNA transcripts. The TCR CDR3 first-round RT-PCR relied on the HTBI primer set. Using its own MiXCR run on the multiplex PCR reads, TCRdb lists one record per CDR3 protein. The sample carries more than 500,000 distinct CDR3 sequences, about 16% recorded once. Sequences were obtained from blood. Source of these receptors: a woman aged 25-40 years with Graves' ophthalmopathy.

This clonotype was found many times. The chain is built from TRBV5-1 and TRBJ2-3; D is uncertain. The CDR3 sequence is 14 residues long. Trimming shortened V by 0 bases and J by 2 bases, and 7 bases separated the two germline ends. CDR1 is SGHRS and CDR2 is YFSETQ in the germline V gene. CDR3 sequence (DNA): TGCGCCAGCAGCTTGGGCCAAAACACAGATACGCAGTATTTT. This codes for CASSLGQNTDTQYF.

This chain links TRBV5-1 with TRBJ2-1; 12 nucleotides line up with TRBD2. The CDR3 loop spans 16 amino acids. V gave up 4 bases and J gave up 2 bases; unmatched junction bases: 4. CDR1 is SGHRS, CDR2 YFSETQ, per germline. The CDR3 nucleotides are TGCGCCAGCAGCCCCTGGACTAGCGGGGCCTACAATGAGCAGTTCTTC. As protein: CASSPWTSGAYNEQFF.

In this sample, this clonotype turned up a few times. The CDR3 DNA sequence: TGTGCCAGCAGTTTTAGGACAGGTCTGGAAGACACCATATATTTT. The encoded protein is CASSFRTGLEDTIYF. This sequence joins TRBV3-1 and TRBJ1-3; TRBD1 aligns across 7 bases. From germline, CDR1 is LGHDT and CDR2 YNNKEL (reference sequence). The CDR3 spans 15 residues. After removal of 6 bases from V and 8 bases from J, the junction contained 13 bases not matched to a gene.

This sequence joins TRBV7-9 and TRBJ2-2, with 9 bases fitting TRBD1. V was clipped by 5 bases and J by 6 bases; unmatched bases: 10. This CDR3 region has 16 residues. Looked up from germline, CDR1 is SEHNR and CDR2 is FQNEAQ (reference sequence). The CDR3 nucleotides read TGTGCCAGCAGCACACCCCGGGACAGGGCGGCCGGGGAGCTGTTTTTT. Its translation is CASSTPRDRAAGELFF.

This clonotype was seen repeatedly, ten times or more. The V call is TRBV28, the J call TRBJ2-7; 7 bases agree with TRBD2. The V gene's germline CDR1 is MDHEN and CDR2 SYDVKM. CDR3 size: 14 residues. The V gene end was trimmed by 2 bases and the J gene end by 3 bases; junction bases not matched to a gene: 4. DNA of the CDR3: TGTGCCAGCAGTTTAGGTAGCGGGCTCTACGAGCAGTACTTC. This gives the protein CASSLGSGLYEQYF.

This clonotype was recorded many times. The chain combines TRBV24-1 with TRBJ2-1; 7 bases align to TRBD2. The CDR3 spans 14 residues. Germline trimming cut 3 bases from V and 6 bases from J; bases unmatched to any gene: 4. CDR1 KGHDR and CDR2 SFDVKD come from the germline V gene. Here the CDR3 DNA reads TGTGCCACCAGTGATGGACTAGGAAGCAATGAGCAGTTCTTC. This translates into CATSDGLGSNEQFF.

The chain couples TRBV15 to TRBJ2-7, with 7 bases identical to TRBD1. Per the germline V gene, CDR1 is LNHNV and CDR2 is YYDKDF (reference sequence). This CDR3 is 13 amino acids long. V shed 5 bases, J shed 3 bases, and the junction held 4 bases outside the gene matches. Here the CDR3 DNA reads TGTGCCACCAGCGACTGGACAGGCTACGAGCAGTACTTC. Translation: CATSDWTGYEQYF.

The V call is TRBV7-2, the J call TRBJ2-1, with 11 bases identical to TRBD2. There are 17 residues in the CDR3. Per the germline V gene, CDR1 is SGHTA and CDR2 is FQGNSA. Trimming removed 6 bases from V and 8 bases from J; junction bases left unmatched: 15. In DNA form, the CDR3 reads TGTGCCAGCAGTCGGCTAGCGGGAGGTGTCCCCTGGTATGAGCAGTTCTTC. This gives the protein CASSRLAGGVPWYEQFF.

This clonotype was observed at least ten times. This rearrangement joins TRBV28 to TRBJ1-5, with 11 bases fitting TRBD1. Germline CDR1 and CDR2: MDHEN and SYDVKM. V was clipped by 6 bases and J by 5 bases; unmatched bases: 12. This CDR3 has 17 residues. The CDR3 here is CASSSGTGGIRDQPQHF. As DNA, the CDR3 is TGTGCCAGCAGCAGCGGGACAGGGGGTATTAGGGATCAGCCCCAGCATTTT.

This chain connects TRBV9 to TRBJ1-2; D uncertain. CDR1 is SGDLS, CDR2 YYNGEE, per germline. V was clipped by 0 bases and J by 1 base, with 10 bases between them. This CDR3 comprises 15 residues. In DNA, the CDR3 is TGTGCCAGCAGCGTAGAAAGTGTCAGTAACTATGGCTACACCTTC. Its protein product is CASSVESVSNYGYTF.

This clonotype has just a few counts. CDR3 bases: TGTGCCAGCAGTAAACACAGGGGGACGAGCAATCAGCCCCAGCATTTT. Its protein product is CASSKHRGTSNQPQHF. This chain joins TRBV6-1 and TRBJ1-5, with 8 nucleotides matching TRBD1. The junction had 7 bases not matched to a gene; V was cut back by 5 bases and J by 1 base. Germline-derived CDR1 and CDR2 are MNHNS and SASEGT. The CDR3 is made up of 16 amino acids.

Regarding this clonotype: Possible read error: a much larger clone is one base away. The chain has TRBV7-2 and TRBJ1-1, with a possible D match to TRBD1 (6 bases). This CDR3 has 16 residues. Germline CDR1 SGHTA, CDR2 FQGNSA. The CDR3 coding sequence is TGTGCCAGCAGCTCGCCAACACAGGGTCGCGACACTGAAGTTTTCTTT. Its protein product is CASSSPTQGRDTEVFF.

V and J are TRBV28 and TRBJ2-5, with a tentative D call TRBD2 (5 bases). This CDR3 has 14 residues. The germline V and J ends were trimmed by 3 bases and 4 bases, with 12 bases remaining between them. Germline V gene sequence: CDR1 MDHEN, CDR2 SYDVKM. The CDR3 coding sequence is TGTGCCAGCAGTTTCCCGGACTCTCGAGAGACCCAGTACTTC. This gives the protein CASSFPDSRETQYF.

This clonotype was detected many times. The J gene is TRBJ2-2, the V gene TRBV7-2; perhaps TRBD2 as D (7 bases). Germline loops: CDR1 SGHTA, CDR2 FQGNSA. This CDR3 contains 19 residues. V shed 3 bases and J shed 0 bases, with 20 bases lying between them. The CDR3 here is CASSLRTPAGAANTGELFF. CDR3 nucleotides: TGTGCCAGCAGCTTGAGGACTCCCGCGGGGGCCGCGAACACCGGGGAGCTGTTTTTT.

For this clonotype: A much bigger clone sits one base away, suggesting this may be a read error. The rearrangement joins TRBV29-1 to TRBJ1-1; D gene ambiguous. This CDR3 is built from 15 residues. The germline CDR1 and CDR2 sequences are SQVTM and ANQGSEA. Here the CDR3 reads CGVEGLRQRNTEAFF. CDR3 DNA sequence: TGCGGCGTTGAAGGTCTTAGGCAAAGGAACACTGAAGCTTTCTTT.

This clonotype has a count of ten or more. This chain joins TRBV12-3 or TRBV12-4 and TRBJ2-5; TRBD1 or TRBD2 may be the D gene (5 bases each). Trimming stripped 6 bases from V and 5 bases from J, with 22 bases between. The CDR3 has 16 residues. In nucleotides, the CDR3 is TGTGCCAGCAGCAGCACCGGGACGGCGGACGCGGAGACCCAGTACTTC. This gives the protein CASSSTGTADAETQYF.

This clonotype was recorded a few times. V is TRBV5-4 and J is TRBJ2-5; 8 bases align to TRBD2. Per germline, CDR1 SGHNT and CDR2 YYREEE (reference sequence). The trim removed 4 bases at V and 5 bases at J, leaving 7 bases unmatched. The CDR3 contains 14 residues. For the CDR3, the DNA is TGTGCCAGCAGCCCAGACCCGGGAGGGGAGACCCAGTACTTC. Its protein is CASSPDPGGETQYF.

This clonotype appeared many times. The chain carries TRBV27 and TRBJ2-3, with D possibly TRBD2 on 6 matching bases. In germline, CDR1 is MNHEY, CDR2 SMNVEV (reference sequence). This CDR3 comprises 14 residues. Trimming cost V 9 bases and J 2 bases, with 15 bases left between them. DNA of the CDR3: TGTGCCAGTCAAACCTTACTAGCCACAGATACGCAGTATTTT. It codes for CASQTLLATDTQYF.

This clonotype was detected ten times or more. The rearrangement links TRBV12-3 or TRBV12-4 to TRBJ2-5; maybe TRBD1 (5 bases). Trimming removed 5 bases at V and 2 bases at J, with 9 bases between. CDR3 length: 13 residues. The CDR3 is CASSLRQQETQYF. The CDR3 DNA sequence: TGTGCCAGCAGTCTGCGACAGCAAGAGACCCAGTACTTC.

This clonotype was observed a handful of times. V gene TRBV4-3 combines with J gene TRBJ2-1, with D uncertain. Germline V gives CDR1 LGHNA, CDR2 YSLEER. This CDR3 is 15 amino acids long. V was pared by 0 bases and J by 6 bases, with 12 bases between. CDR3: CASSQEWHQRNEQFF. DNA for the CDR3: TGCGCCAGCAGCCAAGAATGGCACCAACGCAATGAGCAGTTCTTC.

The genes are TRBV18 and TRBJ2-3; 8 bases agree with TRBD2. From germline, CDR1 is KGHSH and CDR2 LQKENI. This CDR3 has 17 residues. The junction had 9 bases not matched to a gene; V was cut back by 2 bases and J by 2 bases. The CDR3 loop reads CASSPDPPAGVTDTQYF. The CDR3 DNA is TGTGCCAGCTCACCAGACCCCCCAGCGGGAGTCACAGATACGCAGTATTTT.